These 13 T cell receptor beta chains originate from one sample sequenced in a study of shared clonotypes between healthy human individuals. TCRdb's copy holds only in-frame clones and misses some; the assay was immunoSEQ multiplex PCR. The data show 2 million to 3 million clones, more than 85% seen once. Source material: naive CD4+ T cells from PBMCs. As for subset: CD45RA+ positively selected. These receptors were obtained from a man aged 18-30 years in good health. Some clones in this sample may be carry-over from other donors' samples.

The DNA for the CDR3 is TGTGCCAGCAGCCGCCTTTGGGTTGCCAAAAACATTCAGTACTTC. Translating gives CASSRLWVAKNIQYF. The V gene is TRBV7-2, the J gene TRBJ2-4; D not resolved. Germline V lookup: CDR1 SGHTA, CDR2 FQGNSA. V was shortened by 5 bases and J by 1 base, with 12 bases between the two germline ends. The CDR3 is 15 residues long.

This clone was counted a single time. The sample carries other DNA sequences with the same CDR3. The J gene is TRBJ1-1, the V gene TRBV18; D unresolved. Per the germline V gene, CDR1 is KGHSH and CDR2 is LQKENI. The CDR3 runs 13 residues. Between the trimmed V and J ends, which lost 6 bases and 1 base, there was a span of 9 bases. CDR3 coding DNA: TGTGCCAGCTCCGCAGATAGGAACACTGAAGCTTTCTTT. It translates to CASSADRNTEAFF.

This clone was seen a single time. The CDR3 sequence: CASRSIGGTGELFF. In nucleotides, the CDR3 is TGTGCCAGCAGGTCCATCGGCGGCACCGGGGAGCTGTTTTTT. V is TRBV28 and J is TRBJ2-2; D ambiguous. Trimming shortened V by 6 bases and J by 4 bases, and 12 bases separated the two germline ends. The CDR3 spans 14 residues. Germline V CDR1 and CDR2: MDHEN, SYDVKM. Drawing the rest from reference TRBV28 and TRBJ2-2, the complete variable domain is DVKVTQSSRYLVKRTGEKVFLECVQDMDHENMFWYRQDPGLGLRLIYFSYDVKMKEKGDIPEGYSVSREKKERFSLILESASTNQTSMYLCASRSIGGTGELFFGEGSRLTVL.

The chain joins TRBV6-5 to TRBJ2-1, with D hard to call. Germline CDR1 reads MNHEY; CDR2 reads SVGAGI. Between the trimmed V and J ends, which lost 5 bases and 4 bases, there was a span of 12 bases. This CDR3 is built from 14 residues. The CDR3 loop is CASSPHATYNEQFF. The CDR3 nucleotides are TGTGCCAGCAGTCCACACGCCACGTACAATGAGCAGTTCTTC.

The rearrangement joins TRBV4-2 to TRBJ2-5, with a weak D call TRBD1 (5 bases). The germline V gene has CDR1 LGHNA and CDR2 YNFKEQ. V was clipped by 4 bases and J by 0 bases, with 9 bases between them. The CDR3 runs 14 residues. CDR3 sequence (DNA): TGTGCCAGCAGCCGCCCAGGGTACCAAGAGACCCAGTACTTC. Encoded protein: CASSRPGYQETQYF.

V and J are TRBV5-1 and TRBJ2-5; D is undetermined. Germline lookup yields CDR1 SGHRS and CDR2 YFSETQ. The CDR3 loop spans 13 amino acids. The germline V and J ends were trimmed by 0 bases and 5 bases, with 8 bases remaining between them. CDR3 sequence reads: CASSLDGVETQYF. As DNA, the CDR3 is TGCGCCAGCAGCTTGGATGGGGTGGAGACCCAGTACTTC. The whole variable domain, filled in from reference TRBV5-1 and TRBJ2-5, reads KAGVTQTPRYLIKTRGQQVTLSCSPISGHRSVSWYQQTPGQGLQFLFEYFSETQRNKGNFPGRFSGRQFSNSRSEMNVSTLELGDSALYLCASSLDGVETQYFGPGTRLLVL.

Concerning this clone: Other DNA sequences of this sample code for an identical CDR3. The rearrangement links TRBV28 to TRBJ2-7; D tentatively fits TRBD1 or TRBD2 (5 bases each). The V gene lost 6 bases and the J gene lost 1 base, with 10 bases spanning the gap. The germline CDR1 and CDR2 sequences are MDHEN and SYDVKM. The CDR3 length is 13 residues. This chain's CDR3 is CASRTGPSYEQYF. The CDR3, as DNA: TGTGCCAGCAGAACGGGACCGTCCTACGAGCAGTACTTC.

This chain links TRBV11-2 with TRBJ2-5; TRBD2 matches 10 bases. CDR3 length: 16 residues. The V gene end was trimmed by 3 bases and the J gene end by 5 bases; junction bases not matched to a gene: 9. The germline gives CDR1 SGHAT, CDR2 FQNNGV. CDR3 nucleotides: TGTGCCAGCAGCTTGGCTAGCGGGAGTAGGGTGGAGACCCAGTACTTC. Translation gives CASSLASGSRVETQYF.

V is TRBV15 and J is TRBJ2-7; perhaps TRBD1 as D (5 bases). V dropped 1 base and J dropped 3 bases, with 13 bases sitting between them. Germline CDR1 and CDR2: LNHNV and YYDKDF (reference sequence). The CDR3 has 15 amino acids. CDR3 in amino acids: CATSRGTRQGYEQYF. CDR3 bases: TGTGCCACCAGCAGAGGCACACGGCAGGGCTACGAGCAGTACTTC.

Remarks on this clone: Other DNA variants within this sample encode the same CDR3. This sequence joins TRBV5-4 and TRBJ2-3, with a tentative D call TRBD2 (5 bases). This CDR3 is built from 14 residues. Germline V gene data show CDR1 as SGHNT and CDR2 as YYREEE (reference sequence). The V end was cut by 0 bases, the J end by 3 bases, with 8 bases between. The CDR3, as DNA: TGTGCCAGCAGCTTGGGGAGCGGAACAGATACGCAGTATTTT. Its translation is CASSLGSGTDTQYF.

This CDR3 is CSATGGYRNIQYF. The CDR3 nucleotides read TGCAGCGCGACGGGGGGCTATAGGAACATTCAGTACTTC. This chain uses TRBV29-1 with TRBJ2-4; a weak D match, TRBD2 (7 bases). The CDR3 consists of 13 residues. The germline V gene has CDR1 SQVTM and CDR2 ANQGSEA. V lost 7 bases to trimming and J lost 7 bases, with 17 bases between them.

V usage is TRBV27 and J usage is TRBJ2-4, with D perhaps TRBD2 (6 bases). CDR1 MNHEY and CDR2 SMNVEV come from the germline V gene (reference sequence). Deletions cut 5 bases from V and 6 bases from J, with 11 bases between. The CDR3 runs 13 residues. DNA of the CDR3: TGTGCCAGCAGTCCCCGGGAGAGAAACATTCAGTACTTC. Amino acid sequence: CASSPRERNIQYF.

The genes are TRBV18 and TRBJ2-1; D might be TRBD1 (6 bases). The CDR3 covers 15 residues. V was shortened by 3 bases and J by 2 bases, with 11 bases between the two germline ends. Germline values: CDR1 KGHSH, CDR2 LQKENI. CDR3 in amino acids: CASSPGQQPYNEQFF. In nucleotides, the CDR3 is TGTGCCAGCTCACCGGGACAACAACCCTACAATGAGCAGTTCTTC.